This T cell receptor (beta chain) emerged from a study of blood T cell repertoires in COVID-19. The Seattle patients, enrolled during active infection, were followed longitudinally. The data were produced by immunoSEQ multiplex PCR, yet TCRdb's version contains in-frame clones alone and is incomplete. The table records 250,000 to 350,000 clones, 75% to 95% of them present only once. Germline V lookup: CDR1 SGHTA, CDR2 FQGNSA. This CDR3 comprises 16 residues. V was pared by 6 bases and J by 0 bases, with 6 bases of the junction left unmatched. The rearrangement joins TRBV7-2 to TRBJ2-3, with 10 nucleotides matching TRBD2. The material sequenced was peripheral blood. This clonotype originated in a woman between 25 and 40 years old with COVID-19, enrolled during active disease. The CDR3 nucleotides are TGTGCCAGCAGGCTAGCGGGAGCGGCTAGCACAGATACGCAGTATTTT. Residues: CASRLAGAASTDTQYF. Complete variable domain (other parts from reference TRBV7-2 and TRBJ2-3): GAGVSQSPSNKVTEKGKDVELRCDPISGHTALYWYRQSLGQGLEFLIYFQGNSAPDKSGLPSDRFSAERTGGSVSTLTIQRTQQEDSAVYLCASRLAGAASTDTQYFGPGTRLTVL.